The sequence of this TCR beta chain was determined in a study of cytomegalovirus exposure and HLA in healthy donors (dated by TCRdb to 2015 to 2018). Regarding the research as a whole: According to a later analysis, one platform produced both the 100 to 150 validation repertoires and the 670 or so repertoires of the first cohort. The study aimed to test whether signatures of past pathogen exposure could be identified by cataloging public T cell receptors. Along with the approximately 700-subject first cohort, a separate validation cohort of approximately 110 different subjects was used. The study combined high-throughput TCR immunosequencing, statistical association of individual TCRs with disease status, and machine learning to predict cytomegalovirus infection status. Study-wide conclusions, independent of this receptor: Of the cluster scores, about 94% were above 0 in a later analysis, which found that TCRs clustered in the first cohort also tended to co-occur in the 120 or so validation repertoires. Most TCR sequences were observed very rarely across donors, whereas some public TCRs were present in many individuals. A later analysis lacked HLA typing for the validation cohort, so it scored co-occurrence in that cohort across all 110 or so repertoires. A few of the identified cytomegalovirus-associated TCR beta chains were confirmed in vitro to be specific for cytomegalovirus antigens. The authors suggested that the approach could potentially be generalized to other disease states and immunological phenotypes. A total of 150 to 200 TCR beta chains were listed by the study as associated with cytomegalovirus. The classifier was reported to diagnose cytomegalovirus status with high specificity and sensitivity in both the original cohort and the validation cohort.

Donors formed part of the validation cohort, which comprised 95 to 150 subjects and was distinct from the first cohort of under 750 subjects. Remarks on this clone: It has no known antigen specificity. Base qualities were left out, and no much larger clone turns up one base away.

The method was the immunoSEQ multiplex PCR assay. Per the original workflow: A statistical classification framework was built to diagnose cytomegalovirus status from the catalog of TCR beta chain sequences. What TCRdb holds here is the immuneACCESS table cut down to in-frame rearrangements. Part of the clones is not present; checked against another copy, under half of the missing clones reflect an unresolved V gene, and the others are unexplained. From that table come the V and J calls and clone size; the DNA was used to work out D and trimming. The table for this sample lists about 150,000 clones; more than 70% of them were counted only once. The ten largest make up over 2% of the sample. Ends trimmed: V by 2 bases, J by 1 base; bases unmatched to a gene: 12. Reading the germline V gene gives CDR1 MGHRA and CDR2 YSYEKL. The CDR3 sequence holds 19 residues, the cysteine and phenylalanine included. Left in the record is the CDR3 DNA by itself, 57 bases read in frame from the first base.

Here the chain combines TRBV4-1 and TRBJ2-1, with 9 junctional bases fitting TRBD2. Material: PBMCs. The clonotype originates from a human donor in good health. The CDR3 has the sequence CASSQRQTGAGGSYNEQFF. At the DNA level, the sequence is TGCGCCAGCAGCCAACGACAAACCGGAGCGGGAGGTTCCTACAATGAGCAGTTCTTC.